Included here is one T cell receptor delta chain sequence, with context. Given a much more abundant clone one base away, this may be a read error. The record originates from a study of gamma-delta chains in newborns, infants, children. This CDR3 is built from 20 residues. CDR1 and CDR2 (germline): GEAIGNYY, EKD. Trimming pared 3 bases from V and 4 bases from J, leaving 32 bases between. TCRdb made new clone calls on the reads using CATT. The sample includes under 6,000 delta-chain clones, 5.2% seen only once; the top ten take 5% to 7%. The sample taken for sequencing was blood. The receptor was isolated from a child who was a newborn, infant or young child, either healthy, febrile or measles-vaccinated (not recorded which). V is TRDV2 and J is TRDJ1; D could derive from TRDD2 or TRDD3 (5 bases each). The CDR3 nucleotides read TGTGCCTGTGACCTAGTCCCTACCCGGGGGGTACGACGATTGGGCGATAAACTCATCTTT. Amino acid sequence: CACDLVPTRGVRRLGDKLIF.